A selection of T cell receptor beta chains follows, all from one sample in a study of CD8+CD57+ T cells in acquired aplastic anemia. TCRdb used MiXCR to reprocess the reads, holding one entry per CDR3 protein. The table has roughly 250,000 distinct CDR3 sequences, around half seen once. The sample consisted of sorted CD4+, CD8+, or CD8+CD57+ T cells (not recorded which) from PBMCs. All receptors derive from a human donor with aplastic anemia. The CDR3 runs from the conserved cysteine through the conserved F or W.

CDR3 protein: CSVERPPKEQYF
V gene: TRBV29-1

CDR3 protein: CASSPTGTGYGYTF
V gene: TRBV9

CDR3 protein: CASSAQGAVNYGYTF
V gene: TRBV7-8

CDR3 protein: CASALADTQYF
V gene: TRBV2

CDR3 protein: CATRDTFHNEQFF
V gene: TRBV15

CDR3 protein: CASSLASVSYEAYF
V gene: TRBV11-1

CDR3 protein: CASSTKTGAGYTF
V gene: TRBV28

CDR3 protein: CASSISFRANQPQHF
V gene: TRBV19

CDR3 protein: CASSQEPASEGDGSPLHF
V gene: TRBV3-1

CDR3 protein: CASSSPGQERETQYF
V gene: TRBV7-9

CDR3 protein: CASSPTGGIYNEQFF
V gene: TRBV28

CDR3 protein: CASSPEQGANTEAFF
V gene: TRBV5-1

CDR3 protein: CASSPKVGDAEAFF
V gene: TRBV5-1

CDR3 protein: CASSLAEDSYNEQFF
V gene: TRBV7-9

CDR3 protein: CASSSRGDIRDFGTDAFF
V gene: TRBV9

CDR3 protein: CSAFFGGRLSGTEAFF
V gene: TRBV20-1

CDR3 protein: CASSHQGSDYGYTF
V gene: TRBV6-1

CDR3 protein: CASSSEGPNTGELFF
V gene: TRBV7-9

CDR3 protein: CATLAGESDTQYF
V gene: TRBV10-3

CDR3 protein: CATSDPKQGPDTQYF
V gene: TRBV24-1

CDR3 protein: CAIIYGGEQYF
V gene: TRBV30

CDR3 protein: CASSSTGETNEKLFF
V gene: TRBV7-9

CDR3 protein: CASSPGGGYEQYF
V gene: TRBV6-2/TRBV6-3

CDR3 protein: CASTMRQGVYEQYF
V gene: TRBV7-9

CDR3 protein: CASRVGGGNTGELFF
V gene: TRBV7-2

CDR3 protein: CASSSTDSSREKLFF
V gene: TRBV7-9

CDR3 protein: CASSVGEVRTEAFF
V gene: TRBV9

CDR3 protein: CASRNNEGSPEQYF
V gene: TRBV25-1

CDR3 protein: CASSQGLVNEQYF
V gene: TRBV4-1

CDR3 protein: CAWSAFNPDTQYF
V gene: TRBV30

CDR3 protein: CSARDTTGRSYNSPLHF
V gene: TRBV20-1

CDR3 protein: CASSLFGGLGYTF
V gene: TRBV13

CDR3 protein: CASSPGGEGPAETLHF
V gene: TRBV14

CDR3 protein: CASSLGPYGNQPQHF
V gene: TRBV27

CDR3 protein: CAISKGQEQYF
V gene: TRBV10-3

CDR3 protein: CASTLGGGNTIYF
V gene: TRBV19

CDR3 protein: CAIHLGLDTEAFF
V gene: TRBV2

CDR3 protein: CSAAPVGTGMHEQYF
V gene: TRBV20-1

CDR3 protein: CASSSWTSGGRNSYEQYF
V gene: TRBV7-8

CDR3 protein: CASRGGREVYTF
V gene: TRBV7-3

CDR3 protein: CSARGRLNSYEQYF
V gene: TRBV20-1

CDR3 protein: CSVHGLASPYEQYF
V gene: TRBV29-1

CDR3 protein: CAISWTSGTAYEQYF
V gene: TRBV10-3

CDR3 protein: CASRHRGYEQYF
V gene: TRBV12-3/TRBV12-4

CDR3 protein: CASSPYPGYRNEQYF
V gene: TRBV4-1

CDR3 protein: CAWSIRQGGTEAFF
V gene: TRBV25-1

CDR3 protein: CASSFEGRIDTQYF
V gene: TRBV7-9

CDR3 protein: CASSVDRANQPQHF
V gene: TRBV28

CDR3 protein: CASRDKQNYGYTF
V gene: TRBV9

CDR3 protein: CASSLGVDYTEAFF
V gene: TRBV5-1

CDR3 protein: CASSLEGTGGVDEQYF
V gene: TRBV7-9

CDR3 protein: CATSDGTPFDGEKLFF
V gene: TRBV24-1

CDR3 protein: CASSFPGGGDGYTF
V gene: TRBV5-6

CDR3 protein: CASSAPGQANYGYTF
V gene: TRBV9

CDR3 protein: CSATGTENTEAFF
V gene: TRBV20-1

CDR3 protein: CASVSGIESFF
V gene: TRBV2

CDR3 protein: CASSLAGTGLQPQHF
V gene: TRBV7-8

CDR3 protein: CASSLNARATNEKLFF
V gene: TRBV5-1

CDR3 protein: CATSSSRDTPSYEQYF
V gene: TRBV15